The rows below give T cell receptor beta chains drawn from one sample of a study of T cells in localized non-small cell lung cancer. Here immunoSEQ multiplex PCR was the method, and the copy in TCRdb shows in-frame clones only, minus some. Of tens of thousands of clones listed, 85% to 90% are singletons. The source was peripheral blood, collected before any cancer treatment. The receptor set was obtained from a man aged 40 to 70 with stage I squamous cell lung carcinoma. The CDR3 runs from the conserved cysteine through the conserved F or W. D genes are given only for firm matches. Clone size, where shown, is once, few, many, or a class for clones that have expanded.

j_gene,abundance,v_gene,d_gene,CDR3aa,CDR3nt
TRBJ2-1,NA,TRBV19,TRBD2,CASTLAGGPGSYNEQFF,TGTGCCAGTACACTAGCGGGAGGGCCGGGCTCCTACAATGAGCAGTTCTTC
TRBJ2-3,NA,TRBV10-3,NA,CAISEPGNTDTQYF,TGTGCCATCAGTGAGCCGGGTAACACAGATACGCAGTATTTT
TRBJ2-3,NA,TRBV29-1,TRBD2,CSETSGSGGDTQYF,TGCAGCGAGACTAGCGGGAGTGGTGGAGATACGCAGTATTTT
TRBJ2-7,NA,TRBV28,NA,CASSSRHPYEQYF,TGTGCCAGCAGTTCCAGACATCCCTACGAGCAGTACTTC
TRBJ2-3,NA,TRBV27,NA,CASSSGLFKAQYF,TGTGCCAGCAGTTCGGGACTCTTCAAAGCGCAGTATTTT
TRBJ2-6,NA,TRBV29-1,NA,CSVDGTSGANVLTF,TGCAGCGTTGATGGGACATCTGGGGCCAACGTCCTGACTTTC
TRBJ1-5,NA,TRBV19,NA,CASSVKEYNQPQHF,TGTGCCAGCAGTGTCAAGGAGTACAATCAGCCCCAGCATTTT
TRBJ2-1,NA,TRBV7-2,NA,CASSLRSGDGNEQFF,TGTGCCAGCAGCTTAAGGTCTGGGGATGGCAATGAGCAGTTCTTC
TRBJ1-5,NA,TRBV4-2,NA,CASSQDEGVSNQPQHF,TGTGCCAGCAGCCAAGATGAAGGGGTTAGCAATCAGCCCCAGCATTTT
TRBJ2-7,NA,TRBV29-1,TRBD2,CSVGTSGNYEQYF,TGCAGCGTCGGGACTAGCGGTAACTACGAGCAGTACTTC
TRBJ2-3,NA,TRBV5-6,NA,CASSFETGSVPTDTQYF,TGTGCCAGCAGCTTCGAAACAGGGAGTGTCCCAACAGATACGCAGTATTTT
TRBJ2-1,few,TRBV11-3,NA,CASSLSLMGEQFF,TGTGCCAGCAGCTTAAGCTTGATGGGTGAGCAGTTCTTC
TRBJ2-1,NA,TRBV7-3,NA,CASSLIGGAYNEQFF,TGTGCCAGCAGCTTAATCGGGGGCGCCTACAATGAGCAGTTCTTC
TRBJ2-3,NA,TRBV7-2,NA,CASSFELVADTQYF,TGTGCCAGCAGCTTCGAACTAGTGGCAGATACGCAGTATTTT
TRBJ1-2,NA,TRBV6-5,NA,CASSIGPGPYGYTF,TGTGCCAGCAGTATTGGCCCGGGGCCTTATGGCTACACCTTC
TRBJ1-2,once,TRBV10-3,TRBD1,CATQEGGAGGYTF,TGTGCCACCCAGGAAGGGGGCGCGGGTGGCTACACCTTC
TRBJ2-5,NA,TRBV9,TRBD1,CASSQQGAQETQYF,TGTGCCAGCAGCCAACAGGGGGCCCAAGAGACCCAGTACTTC
TRBJ1-5,NA,TRBV5-1,NA,CASREDGQPQHF,TGCGCCAGCAGGGAAGACGGTCAGCCCCAGCATTTT
TRBJ1-3,NA,TRBV4-3,NA,CASSPSGDSGNTIYF,TGCGCCAGCAGCCCCAGTGGAGACTCTGGAAACACCATATATTTT
TRBJ1-5,NA,TRBV2,NA,CASSETASNQPQHF,TGTGCCAGCAGTGAAACAGCCAGCAATCAGCCCCAGCATTTT
TRBJ2-6,NA,TRBV5-4,TRBD2,CASSLGTSGRTGANVLTF,TGTGCCAGCAGCTTGGGGACTAGCGGGAGAACTGGGGCCAACGTCCTGACTTTC
TRBJ1-5,NA,TRBV6-6,TRBD1,CASSYSRQGLPAPQHF,TGTGCCAGCAGTTACTCACGACAGGGGTTACCCGCGCCCCAGCATTTT
TRBJ1-3,once,TRBV30,NA,CAWSYDSGNTIYF,TGTGCCTGGAGTTATGACTCTGGAAACACCATATATTTT
TRBJ2-2,NA,TRBV29-1,TRBD1,CSVEAGTGYTGELFF,TGCAGCGTTGAGGCCGGGACAGGGTACACCGGGGAGCTGTTTTTT
TRBJ2-7,NA,TRBV19,TRBD1,CASSKMTGNYEQYF,TGTGCCAGTAGCAAAATGACAGGGAACTACGAGCAGTACTTC
TRBJ1-2,NA,TRBV7-2,NA,CASSLRTGPARGYTF,TGTGCCAGCAGCTTAAGAACGGGCCCCGCGCGGGGCTACACCTTC
TRBJ2-3,NA,TRBV5-1,TRBD2,CASNLAGSTDTQYF,TGCGCCAGCAATCTAGCGGGTAGCACAGATACGCAGTATTTT
TRBJ2-1,NA,TRBV7-2,NA,CASSSSAGNEQFF,TGTGCCAGCAGCTCCTCCGCGGGTAATGAGCAGTTCTTC
TRBJ2-2,NA,TRBV28,TRBD2,CAIVGLAGGHGELFF,TGTGCGATAGTTGGGCTAGCGGGAGGTCACGGGGAGCTGTTTTTT
TRBJ2-7,NA,TRBV25-1,TRBD2,CASSDNLAGGPQEQYF,TGTGCCAGCAGTGACAACCTAGCGGGAGGGCCTCAGGAGCAGTACTTC
TRBJ2-1,once,TRBV28,NA,CASAFGDRKNNEQFF,TGTGCCAGCGCCTTCGGAGACAGGAAAAACAATGAGCAGTTCTTC
TRBJ2-7,NA,TRBV6-5,TRBD1,CASSYSADRGFYEQYF,TGTGCCAGCAGTTACTCCGCGGACAGGGGATTTTACGAGCAGTACTTC
TRBJ1-2,NA,TRBV4-3,NA,CASSQDLVGGGYGYTF,TGCGCCAGCAGCCAAGATCTGGTAGGGGGAGGTTATGGCTACACCTTC